Below are 6 T cell receptor beta chains sequenced from a single sample in a study of T-cell memory formation after mild COVID-19. TCRdb reprocessed the 5' RACE reads with MiXCR, giving one entry per CDR3 protein. The repertoire has 250,000 to 300,000 distinct CDR3 sequences, about 16% of them found once; the top ten carry over 20%. The sample comprised PBMCs or a T cell subset sorted from them (not recorded which). The receptors come from a man younger than 30 who had mild COVID-19 (a few samples of this study predate the infection). Cell type and time point are not known.

Only a few counts were recorded for this clonotype. The chain is built from TRBV11-2 and TRBJ1-1; 9 bases match TRBD1. Trimming removed 6 bases from V and 13 bases from J; junction bases left unmatched: 9. There are 12 residues in the CDR3. Germline CDR1 reads SGHAT; CDR2 reads FQNNGV. The chain's CDR3 is CASRRQGVESFF. Written as DNA, the CDR3 is TGTGCCAGCAGGAGACAGGGGGTCGAGAGTTTCTTT.

This clonotype was detected a few times. CDR3 in DNA: TGTGCCAGCAGCCCACAGTATAGGGGTTATAGGCACGAGCAGTACTTC. As protein: CASSPQYRGYRHEQYF. The chain uses TRBV3-1 and TRBJ2-7, with D tentatively TRBD1 (5 bases). The CDR3 is 16 amino acids. Trimming cost V 4 bases and J 5 bases, with 21 bases left between them. Germline V gives CDR1 LGHDT, CDR2 YNNKEL (reference sequence).

The chain recombines TRBV28 with TRBJ2-3, with D perhaps matching TRBD1 (5 bases). V was pared by 5 bases and J by 5 bases, with 11 bases between. The V gene's germline CDR1 is MDHEN and CDR2 SYDVKM. CDR3 size: 13 residues. CDR3 DNA sequence: TGTGCCAGCAGTGTAACAGGTCAAGATACGCAGTATTTT. Its protein product is CASSVTGQDTQYF. The full variable domain, its missing parts supplied by reference TRBV28 and TRBJ2-3, is DVKVTQSSRYLVKRTGEKVFLECVQDMDHENMFWYRQDPGLGLRLIYFSYDVKMKEKGDIPEGYSVSREKKERFSLILESASTNQTSMYLCASSVTGQDTQYFGPGTRLTVL.

V usage is TRBV7-8 and J usage is TRBJ2-7, with 9 bases fitting TRBD2. Germline lookup yields CDR1 SGHVS and CDR2 FQNEAQ. CDR3 size: 17 residues. V was clipped by 1 base and J by 0 bases; unmatched bases: 7. The CDR3 DNA reads TGTGCCAGCAGCTTAGGCTCGTCTAGCGGGGACTCCTACGAGCAGTACTTC. Its translation: CASSLGSSSGDSYEQYF.

This clonotype was picked up many times. The gene calls are TRBV9 and TRBJ2-3; D gene ambiguous. V lost 2 bases and J 5 bases, leaving 15 bases between the germline ends. There are 15 residues in the CDR3. In germline, CDR1 is SGDLS, CDR2 YYNGEE. CDR3 sequence (DNA): TGTGCCAGCAGCGTCGGGCCCCAAGGCGGAGATACGCAGTATTTT. This sequence encodes CASSVGPQGGDTQYF.

This clonotype was seen more than once but under ten times. The gene calls are TRBV9 and TRBJ2-2; the D gene could be TRBD1 or TRBD2 (5 bases each). Germline assignment: CDR1 SGDLS and CDR2 YYNGEE. Trimming shortened V by 2 bases and J by 5 bases, and 13 bases separated the two germline ends. CDR3 length: 15 amino acids. The CDR3 nucleotides are TGTGCCAGCAGCGTCTGGGACCGAGAGACCGGGGAGCTGTTTTTT. This sequence encodes CASSVWDRETGELFF.